Following are 21 T cell receptor beta chains from one sample sequenced in a study of T cell responses to AZD1222 COVID-19 vaccine. The table came from immunoSEQ multiplex PCR; TCRdb's copy has only in-frame clones and leaves some out. The data hold tens of thousands of clones, with roughly 90% observed a single time. The sequenced sample was peripheral blood, obtained on day 0 of AZD1222 vaccination. These TCRs come from an adult in good health.

As DNA, the CDR3 is TGTGCCAGCAGTACGGGAGGGAACTATGGCTACACCTTC. It specifies CASSTGGNYGYTF. The rearrangement uses TRBV6-5 and TRBJ1-2; D remains ambiguous. Trimming pared 5 bases from V and 2 bases from J, leaving 9 bases between. In germline, CDR1 is MNHEY, CDR2 SVGAGI. This CDR3 region has 13 residues.

This clone has only one observation. The chain is built from TRBV5-5 and TRBJ1-5; TRBD1 is a possible D gene (6 bases). The V end was cut by 4 bases, the J end by 0 bases, with 14 bases between. Germline V gene lookup returns CDR1 SGHKS and CDR2 YYEKEE (reference sequence). The CDR3 sequence is 16 residues long. CDR3 DNA sequence: TGTGCCAGCAGCGATGGTCGGACAGATAGCAATCAGCCCCAGCATTTT. This encodes CASSDGRTDSNQPQHF.

V gene TRBV28 combines with J gene TRBJ2-7; D is unclear. The V gene's germline CDR1 is MDHEN and CDR2 SYDVKM. This CDR3 contains 15 residues. V gave up 3 bases and J gave up 0 bases, with 12 bases separating them. In DNA form, the CDR3 reads TGTGCCAGCAGTTTGGGGTCCCCGAGCTCCTACGAGCAGTACTTC. Its protein is CASSLGSPSSYEQYF.

The chain couples TRBV18 to TRBJ1-5, with D possibly TRBD1 on 5 matching bases. Germline CDR1 reads KGHSH; CDR2 reads LQKENI. The CDR3 is 15 amino acids. V dropped 1 base and J dropped 2 bases, with 9 bases sitting between them. The chain's CDR3 is CASSPQGSGNQPQHF. The CDR3 DNA is TGTGCCAGCTCACCACAGGGGTCTGGCAATCAGCCCCAGCATTTT.

The chain has TRBV7-2 and TRBJ2-1; D gene ambiguous. The CDR3 is 10 amino acids. CDR1 is SGHTA and CDR2 is FQGNSA in the germline V gene. V was clipped by 7 bases and J by 6 bases, with 4 bases between them. The chain's CDR3 is CASIPNEQFF. The CDR3 DNA reads as TGTGCCAGCATCCCCAATGAGCAGTTCTTC.

The genes are TRBV12-2 and TRBJ1-5. TRBV12-2 is noted as a pseudogene. This CDR3 comprises 14 residues. CDR3: CASRWETRSQPQHF. The CDR3 coding sequence is TGTGCAAGTCGCTGGGAGACCAGGTCCCAGCCCCAGCATTTT.

The chain has TRBV7-9 and TRBJ1-2; D unclear. Trimming cost V 5 bases and J 4 bases, with 14 bases left between them. This CDR3 is built from 14 residues. Germline CDR1 is SEHNR and CDR2 is FQNEAQ (reference sequence). Written as DNA, the CDR3 is TGTGCCAGCAGCACCCCGGGCCGTAGCTATGGCTACACCTTC. Protein sequence: CASSTPGRSYGYTF.

This rearrangement joins TRBV5-4 to TRBJ1-1; the D is unclear. The CDR3 has 13 residues. Trimming shortened V by 0 bases and J by 5 bases, and 8 bases separated the two germline ends. Germline values: CDR1 SGHNT, CDR2 YYREEE (reference sequence). CDR3 coding DNA: TGTGCCAGCAGCTTGGACCCAACGACTGAAGCTTTCTTT. This codes for CASSLDPTTEAFF.

This chain joins TRBV5-1 and TRBJ1-1, with 7 bases aligning to TRBD1. Germline V gene sequence: CDR1 SGHRS, CDR2 YFSETQ. The V and J ends lost 6 bases and 3 bases, in that order; junction bases with no gene match: 5. The CDR3 spans 13 residues. The CDR3 nucleotides are TGCGCCAGCACCTTCCAGGGGGACACTGAAGCTTTCTTT. Encoded protein: CASTFQGDTEAFF.

This chain links TRBV6-1 with TRBJ1-3; the D is unclear. This CDR3 region has 14 residues. V lost 2 bases, J lost 0 bases, and 5 bases lay in between. In germline, CDR1 is MNHNS, CDR2 SASEGT. The CDR3 sequence is CASSERSSGNTIYF. The CDR3 DNA sequence: TGTGCCAGCAGTGAACGGAGCTCTGGAAACACCATATATTTT.

The chain joins TRBV10-3 to TRBJ1-3, with D perhaps TRBD1 (6 bases). This CDR3 comprises 13 residues. The V end lost 6 bases, the J end lost 3 bases, and 9 bases lay between the germline ends. Looked up from germline, CDR1 is ENHRY and CDR2 is SYGVKD. The CDR3 loop is CAIRATGGNTIYF. As DNA, the CDR3 is TGTGCCATCAGAGCGACAGGTGGAAACACCATATATTTT.

The chain is built from TRBV5-6 and TRBJ1-6, with a possible D match to TRBD1 (6 bases). V lost 4 bases and J lost 8, with 10 bases in between. CDR1 SGHDT and CDR2 YYEEEE come from the germline V gene. The CDR3 runs to 13 residues. CDR3 in amino acids: CASSPGTYSPLHF. The CDR3 DNA reads as TGTGCCAGCAGCCCGGGGACATATTCACCCCTCCACTTT.

J is TRBJ1-5 and V is TRBV10-2; D unclear. This CDR3 is built from 14 residues. V lost 3 bases and J lost 4, with 10 bases in between. Germline V gene data show CDR1 as WSHSY and CDR2 as SAAADI. The CDR3 loop is CASSEGRMNQPQHF. CDR3 sequence (DNA): TGCGCCAGCAGTGAAGGCAGGATGAATCAGCCCCAGCATTTT.

This chain uses TRBV5-5 with TRBJ1-4; D call uncertain. Trimming removed 1 base from V and 1 base from J, with 2 bases in between. The germline V gene has CDR1 SGHKS and CDR2 YYEKEE (reference sequence). This CDR3 comprises 13 residues. Here the CDR3 reads CASSLLTNEKLFF. CDR3 coding DNA: TGTGCCAGCAGCTTGCTAACTAATGAAAAACTGTTTTTT. Full variable domain (outside the CDR3, taken from reference TRBV5-5 and TRBJ1-4): DAGVTQSPTHLIKTRGQQVTLRCSPISGHKSVSWYQQVLGQGPQFIFQYYEKEERGRGNFPDRFSARQFPNYSSELNVNALLLGDSALYLCASSLLTNEKLFFGSGTQLSVL.

This chain connects TRBV6-5 to TRBJ1-2; the match to TRBD1 covers 7 bases. Germline CDR1 reads MNHEY; CDR2 reads SVGAGI. The CDR3 runs 15 residues. The junction had 11 bases not matched to a gene; V was cut back by 3 bases and J by 7 bases. The CDR3 here is CASSYGRGRASGYTF. The CDR3 region has the DNA TGTGCCAGCAGTTATGGGAGGGGGCGGGCCAGTGGCTACACCTTC.

V gene TRBV3-1 (or the pseudogene TRBV3-2) combines with J gene TRBJ1-5; D is perhaps TRBD1 (5 bases). Per germline, CDR1 LGHDT and CDR2 YNNKEL (reference sequence). V was clipped by 1 base and J by 7 bases, with 5 bases between them. CDR3 length equals 12 residues. Here the CDR3 reads CASSQGGQPQHF. CDR3 nucleotide sequence: TGTGCCAGCAGCCAAGGGGGGCAGCCCCAGCATTTT.

The chain recombines TRBV19 with TRBJ1-5; D unclear. In germline, CDR1 is LNHDA, CDR2 SQIVND (reference sequence). The CDR3 consists of 15 residues. V lost 3 bases and J lost 0, with 9 bases in between. CDR3 coding DNA: TGTGCCAGTAGTATGGTGCACTCTAGCAATCAGCCCCAGCATTTT. Translation: CASSMVHSSNQPQHF. The whole variable domain, filled in from reference TRBV19 and TRBJ1-5, reads DGGITQSPKYLFRKEGQNVTLSCEQNLNHDAMYWYRQDPGQGLRLIYYSQIVNDFQKGDIAEGYSVSREKKESFPLTVTSAQKNPTAFYLCASSMVHSSNQPQHFGDGTRLSIL.

The rearrangement uses TRBV11-3 and TRBJ2-2, with a weak D call TRBD2 (6 bases). This CDR3 contains 15 residues. The V end lost 8 bases, the J end lost 5 bases, and 18 bases lay between the germline ends. In germline, CDR1 is SGHNT, CDR2 YENEEA. In nucleotides, the CDR3 is TGTGCCAGCGGCGGGGTGGCAGGGAGAACCGGGGAGCTGTTTTTT. Translation: CASGGVAGRTGELFF.

The rearrangement links TRBV2 to TRBJ2-1; D unresolved. The CDR3 covers 13 residues. In germline, CDR1 is SNHLY, CDR2 FYNNEI. The V end was cut by 4 bases, the J end by 2 bases, with 6 bases between. The CDR3 loop is CASSVRPYNEQFF. CDR3 coding DNA: TGTGCCAGCAGTGTAAGACCCTACAATGAGCAGTTCTTC.

The chain combines TRBV7-3 with TRBJ2-4, with D tentatively TRBD1 or TRBD2 (5 bases each). CDR1 and CDR2 (germline): SGHTA, FQGTGA. The CDR3 is 16 amino acids. Trimming took off 6 bases at V and 0 bases at J, with 15 bases between the two ends. CDR3 sequence reads: CASSPGPVQAKNIQYF. The CDR3 bases are TGTGCCAGCAGTCCGGGACCCGTGCAAGCCAAAAACATTCAGTACTTC. Drawing the rest from reference TRBV7-3 and TRBJ2-4, the complete variable domain is GAGVSQTPSNKVTEKGKYVELRCDPISGHTALYWYRQSLGQGPEFLIYFQGTGAADDSGLPNDRFFAVRPEGSVSTLKIQRTERGDSAVYLCASSPGPVQAKNIQYFGAGTRLSVL.

This chain joins TRBV19 and TRBJ2-4, with 9 bases aligning to TRBD1. This CDR3 is 15 amino acids long. The germline CDR1 and CDR2 sequences are LNHDA and SQIVND (reference sequence). J was trimmed by 1 base and V by 6 bases; bases with no gene match: 4. The CDR3 loop reads CASSRTGDAKNIQYF. In nucleotides, the CDR3 is TGTGCCAGTAGCCGGACAGGGGACGCCAAAAACATTCAGTACTTC.